Shown below are 5 T cell receptor beta chains from a single sample sequenced in a study of blood T cells in healthy people across ages. A sample-barcoded 5' primer and a J-beta primer mix were used in a second PCR of roughly 7 to 12 cycles. TCRdb reprocessed the 5' RACE reads with MiXCR, giving one entry per CDR3 protein. The sample contains fewer than 800,000 distinct CDR3 sequences, about 25% of which appear only once. In addition, the sample was reused for a study of T cells of mothers and their children.

The specimen sequenced was blood. All receptors derive from a boy between 10 and 17 years old in good health.

V is TRBV12-3 or TRBV12-4 and J is TRBJ2-6, with D unresolved. This CDR3 has 17 amino acids. With 1 base removed from V and 0 bases from J, the gap between germline ends came to 10 bases. CDR3 nucleotides: TGTGCCAGCAGTTTAGGTTTCGGTCTCTCTGGGGCCAACGTCCTGACTTTC. This translates into CASSLGFGLSGANVLTF.

This clonotype was found once. The chain recombines TRBV6-1 with TRBJ2-2; possible D gene TRBD1, 5 bases. Germline assignment: CDR1 MNHNS and CDR2 SASEGT. This CDR3 spans 16 amino acids. V lost 3 bases and J lost 0, with 11 bases in between. CDR3 residues: CASSDQGRTNTGELFF. The CDR3 nucleotides are TGTGCCAGCAGTGACCAGGGAAGAACGAACACCGGGGAGCTGTTTTTT.

The chain links TRBV12-3 or TRBV12-4 to TRBJ2-5, with TRBD2 identical over 12 bases. The CDR3 has 15 amino acids. V trimming: 6 bases; J trimming: 5 bases; junction bases outside the gene matches: 7. The CDR3 reads CASRRLAGESETQYF. CDR3 coding DNA: TGTGCCAGCAGACGACTAGCGGGGGAATCGGAGACCCAGTACTTC.

This chain links TRBV3-1 with TRBJ1-6, with 9 bases fitting TRBD1. Looked up from germline, CDR1 is LGHDT and CDR2 is YNNKEL (reference sequence). This CDR3 spans 17 amino acids. V trimming: 1 base; J trimming: 9 bases; junction bases outside the gene matches: 10. CDR3 sequence reads: CASSQVPPGQGSSPLHF. The CDR3 region has the DNA TGTGCCAGCAGCCAAGTGCCCCCGGGACAGGGTTCTTCACCCCTCCACTTT.

This chain joins TRBV7-9 and TRBJ1-1; weak D call: TRBD1 (6 bases). There are 14 residues in the CDR3. Trimming left V 10 bases short and J 3 bases short, with 18 bases between. Germline loops: CDR1 SEHNR, CDR2 FQNEAQ (reference sequence). The CDR3 sequence is CANGWVRGDTEAFF. The CDR3 region has the DNA TGTGCCAACGGGTGGGTCAGGGGAGACACTGAAGCTTTCTTT.